The next 21 T cell receptor beta chains were all read from a single sample in a study of shared T cell receptors in the human thymus. The protocol was immunoSEQ multiplex PCR, while the TCRdb copy is restricted to in-frame clones and leaves out a portion. The sample consists of approximately 760,000 clones, 75% to 90% of them appearing once. Another study also made use of these data, one on human thymus T cells.

Sequencing used thymocytes. These receptors all stem from a girl under three years old with a congenital heart defect.

The chain recombines TRBV5-4 with TRBJ1-1, with D possibly TRBD1 on 5 matching bases. Germline V CDR1 and CDR2: SGHNT, YYREEE (reference sequence). V was clipped by 0 bases and J by 0 bases, with 12 bases between them. The CDR3 runs 16 residues. CDR3 region: CASSLGQGEMNTEAFF. CDR3 DNA: TGTGCCAGCAGCTTGGGGCAAGGGGAAATGAACACTGAAGCTTTCTTT.

V and J are TRBV5-4 and TRBJ2-2; D may be TRBD1 (6 bases). Germline V gives CDR1 SGHNT, CDR2 YYREEE (reference sequence). The CDR3 sequence is 17 residues long. V lost 0 bases and J lost 3, with 15 bases in between. This CDR3 reads CASSLVVGGADTGELFF. The CDR3 DNA is TGTGCCAGCAGCTTGGTAGTTGGGGGCGCGGACACCGGGGAGCTGTTTTTT.

This clone was picked up a small number of times. The V call is TRBV2, the J call TRBJ2-3, with 9 bases aligning to TRBD1. V dropped 4 bases and J dropped 3; count of bases not matched to a gene: 17. This CDR3 is 19 amino acids long. The V gene's germline CDR1 is SNHLY and CDR2 FYNNEI. The CDR3: CASSGGWGSGQGGTDTQYF. The CDR3, as DNA: TGTGCCAGCAGTGGGGGGTGGGGGTCGGGACAGGGTGGGACAGATACGCAGTATTTT. The whole variable domain, filled in from reference TRBV2 and TRBJ2-3, reads EPEVTQTPSHQVTQMGQEVILRCVPISNHLYFYWYRQILGQKVEFLVSFYNNEISEKSEIFDDQFSVERPDGSNFTLKIRSTKLEDSAMYFCASSGGWGSGQGGTDTQYFGPGTRLTVL.

V and J are TRBV7-2 and TRBJ2-1; D gene uncertain. Trimming pared 3 bases from V and 3 bases from J, leaving 12 bases between. There are 15 residues in the CDR3. The germline CDR1 and CDR2 sequences are SGHTA and FQGNSA. CDR3 in DNA: TGTGCCAGCAGCTTTGGTAGCCCTCGCTACAATGAGCAGTTCTTC. Its protein is CASSFGSPRYNEQFF. Filled out from reference TRBV7-2 and TRBJ2-1, the complete variable domain reads GAGVSQSPSNKVTEKGKDVELRCDPISGHTALYWYRQSLGQGLEFLIYFQGNSAPDKSGLPSDRFSAERTGGSVSTLTIQRTQQEDSAVYLCASSFGSPRYNEQFFGPGTRLTVL.

CDR3 DNA sequence: TGCAGCGCCCGGAGAAGCAATGAGCAGTTCTTC. The encoded protein is CSARRSNEQFF. The rearrangement links TRBV29-1 to TRBJ2-1; D unresolved. CDR1 is SQVTM and CDR2 is ANQGSEA in the germline V gene. With 7 bases removed from V and 6 bases from J, the gap between germline ends came to 10 bases. This CDR3 has 11 amino acids.

The chain recombines TRBV7-9 with TRBJ2-7, with D perhaps TRBD1 (7 bases). This CDR3 is built from 14 residues. The germline gives CDR1 SEHNR, CDR2 FQNEAQ (reference sequence). Deletions cut 2 bases from V and 4 bases from J, with 12 bases between. This CDR3 is CASSLQGGIYEQYF. CDR3 DNA: TGTGCCAGCAGCTTACAGGGGGGAATTTACGAGCAGTACTTC.

The chain carries TRBV2 and TRBJ2-4; tentatively, D is TRBD1 (6 bases). Trimming stripped 6 bases from V and 1 base from J, with 22 bases between. Germline-derived CDR1 and CDR2 are SNHLY and FYNNEI. This CDR3 is 18 amino acids long. CDR3 amino acids: CASRIPRDRREAKNIQYF. As DNA, the CDR3 is TGTGCCAGCAGAATACCGAGAGACAGGAGAGAGGCCAAAAACATTCAGTACTTC.

The genes are TRBV2 and TRBJ2-3; tentative D call: TRBD1 (6 bases). The germline CDR1 and CDR2 sequences are SNHLY and FYNNEI. The CDR3 has 15 amino acids. Trimming pared 4 bases from V and 7 bases from J, leaving 18 bases between. In DNA, the CDR3 is TGTGCCAGCAGTGTTCGGACGACAGGAGGAAATACGCAGTATTTT. It translates to CASSVRTTGGNTQYF.

The rearrangement uses TRBV5-1 and TRBJ2-7; D is uncertain. Trimming shortened V by 0 bases and J by 3 bases, and 16 bases separated the two germline ends. Germline V gene lookup returns CDR1 SGHRS and CDR2 YFSETQ. This CDR3 has 16 amino acids. CDR3 amino acids: CASSLAGDRVYYEQYF. The CDR3 DNA follows: TGCGCCAGCAGCTTGGCCGGAGACCGGGTCTACTACGAGCAGTACTTC. Variable domain in full (rest from reference TRBV5-1 and TRBJ2-7): KAGVTQTPRYLIKTRGQQVTLSCSPISGHRSVSWYQQTPGQGLQFLFEYFSETQRNKGNFPGRFSGRQFSNSRSEMNVSTLELGDSALYLCASSLAGDRVYYEQYFGPGTRLTVT.

J is TRBJ1-1 and V is TRBV14; TRBD1 is a possible D gene (6 bases). V shed 3 bases and J shed 10 bases, with 15 bases lying between them. The CDR3 runs to 13 residues. Germline CDR1 and CDR2: SGHDN and FVKESK. The CDR3 nucleotides are TGTGCCAGCAGCCAGGCAACAGGGTTTAGAGCTTTCTTT. Translating it yields CASSQATGFRAFF. Combining the CDR3 with reference TRBV14 and TRBJ1-1 gives the whole variable domain EAGVTQFPSHSVIEKGQTVTLRCDPISGHDNLYWYRRVMGKEIKFLLHFVKESKQDESGMPNNRFLAERTGGTYSTLKVQPAELEDSGVYFCASSQATGFRAFFGQGTRLTVV.

The J gene is TRBJ1-1, the V gene TRBV6-6, with D unclear. V dropped 0 bases and J dropped 0 bases, with 5 bases sitting between them. Germline V CDR1 and CDR2: MNHNY, SVGAGI (reference sequence). This CDR3 is 14 amino acids long. CDR3 loop: CASSYSRMNTEAFF. The CDR3 DNA reads TGTGCCAGCAGTTACTCGAGGATGAACACTGAAGCTTTCTTT.

The table lists this clone with a count of one. The chain links TRBV4-1 to TRBJ2-7; D might be TRBD1 (6 bases). The CDR3 runs 13 residues. Deletions cut 4 bases from V and 6 bases from J, with 13 bases between. Germline-derived CDR1 and CDR2 are MGHRA and YSYEKL. Here the CDR3 DNA reads TGCGCCAGCAGCCGAAAGGGGGTTTCCGAGCAGTACTTC. It codes for CASSRKGVSEQYF.

This chain connects TRBV5-1 to TRBJ1-1; TRBD1 is a possible D gene (6 bases). V shed 0 bases and J shed 4 bases, with 19 bases lying between them. CDR3 length: 17 amino acids. CDR1 is SGHRS and CDR2 is YFSETQ in the germline V gene. CDR3 coding DNA: TGCGCCAGCAGCTTGGCCCGGACAGCCCGGTGGAGCACTGAAGCTTTCTTT. Translating gives CASSLARTARWSTEAFF.

The CDR3 region has the DNA TGTGCCAGCAGTGATCAACCAGGGGGCAGGGAGGAGCAGTACTTC. This codes for CASSDQPGGREEQYF. The chain recombines TRBV27 with TRBJ2-7; 8 bases fit TRBD1. V shed 5 bases and J 7 bases; nucleotides not matched to a gene: 13. The CDR3 has 15 residues. Germline-derived CDR1 and CDR2 are MNHEY and SMNVEV (reference sequence).

In its sample, this clone was seen once. V is TRBV25-1 and J is TRBJ2-5, with D possibly TRBD2 on 6 matching bases. Germline CDR1 and CDR2: MGHDK and SYGVNS. Trimming pared 7 bases from V and 5 bases from J, leaving 23 bases between. The CDR3 contains 16 residues. CDR3 residues: CASTTISGRYRETQYF. In DNA form, the CDR3 reads TGTGCCAGCACCACAATTAGCGGACGGTATCGGGAGACCCAGTACTTC.

The V call is TRBV11-2, the J call TRBJ2-3; D gene uncertain. V was cut by 5 bases and J by 3 bases, with 9 bases left in between. Per germline, CDR1 SGHAT and CDR2 FQNNGV. CDR3 length equals 13 residues. The CDR3 DNA reads as TGTGCCAGCAGCCCTAAGAGAACAGATACGCAGTATTTT. The encoded protein is CASSPKRTDTQYF.

This clone was observed a single time. V and J are TRBV7-9 and TRBJ1-1; 7 nucleotides align to TRBD1. The CDR3 has 18 residues. Germline CDR1 reads SEHNR; CDR2 reads FQNEAQ (reference sequence). The ends lost 3 bases at V and 1 base at J; junction bases unmatched: 14. The CDR3 nucleotides read TGTGCCAGCAGCTTCAGCCCATCCCAGGGGGTGCCGAACACTGAAGCTTTCTTT. Translation: CASSFSPSQGVPNTEAFF.

The chain couples TRBV28 to TRBJ1-5; 7 bases match TRBD1. The CDR3 length is 17 residues. With V trimmed by 0 bases and J by 3 bases, 8 bases remained unmatched. Germline V lookup: CDR1 MDHEN, CDR2 SYDVKM. Here the CDR3 DNA reads TGTGCCAGCAGTTTATGGAGGACCGGGACAGTCAATCAGCCCCAGCATTTT. This codes for CASSLWRTGTVNQPQHF.

CDR3 region: CASSPHRGWHNEQFF. CDR3 nucleotide sequence: TGTGCCAGCAGCCCCCACAGGGGGTGGCACAATGAGCAGTTCTTC. The rearrangement uses TRBV14 and TRBJ2-1; 8 nucleotides line up with TRBD1. The ends lost 4 bases at V and 5 bases at J; junction bases unmatched: 7. Germline values: CDR1 SGHDN, CDR2 FVKESK. This CDR3 spans 15 amino acids.

The genes are TRBV6-5 and TRBJ1-5; 9 positions match TRBD1. The V segment lost 6 bases and the J segment 7 bases; nucleotides outside the gene matches: 7. Germline V CDR1 and CDR2: MNHEY, SVGAGI. The CDR3 consists of 14 residues. CDR3 DNA: TGTGCCAGCAGGCCGGACAGGGGAGGGCAGCCCCAGCATTTT. It translates to CASRPDRGGQPQHF.

The chain carries TRBV5-4 and TRBJ2-7; D perhaps matches TRBD2 (5 bases). The CDR3 is 11 amino acids. Trimming removed 5 bases from V and 6 bases from J, with 9 bases in between. CDR1 SGHNT and CDR2 YYREEE come from the germline V gene (reference sequence). CDR3 residues: CASRGSGEQYF. CDR3 nucleotide sequence: TGTGCCAGCAGGGGGAGCGGCGAGCAGTACTTC.